This T cell receptor (beta chain) stems from a study of long-term antiretroviral therapy in people with HIV. Study information: Collection of the earliest samples took place about a decade ahead of the 2015 immediate-ART recommendation. Study-wide results and limits: Dominating the repertoire at all time points were the clones that expanded before ART. Versus controls, repertoires in people with HIV had narrower CDR3 length ranges.

V trimming: 5 bases; J trimming: 7 bases; junction bases outside the gene matches: 13. The V gene's germline CDR1 is MNHEY and CDR2 SMNVEV (reference sequence). The CDR3 is 17 amino acids. Survey-level immunoSEQ v3.0 assays were run. The repertoire was sequenced with immunoSEQ multiplex PCR; TCRdb's copy has only in-frame clones and lacks some. The data hold fewer than 40,000 clones, with around 83% observed a single time. With regard to this clone: Its target is unknown.

The chain joins TRBV27 to TRBJ2-3, with 12 bases that match TRBD2. The receptor was derived from a woman aged 45 to 65 with HIV. The sample was unsorted PBMCs, taken 3.1 years after starting antiretroviral therapy. The CDR3 protein is CASSLPRASGGGNTQYF. DNA of the CDR3: TGTGCCAGCAGTCTCCCCAGGGCTAGCGGGGGGGGGAATACGCAGTATTTT.